The 2 T cell receptor beta chains in this list originate from one sample, sequenced in a study of blood T cells in healthy people across ages (dated by TCRdb to 2014 to 2015). The method was 5' RACE. TCRdb lists the instrument as Illumina HiSeq 2500. A second PCR of roughly 6 to 11 cycles was performed with a sample-barcoded 5' primer and a J-beta primer mix. TCRdb's own reprocessing of the public reads used fastp at Q25 and MiXCR and kept productive beta chains. Rows are combined by CDR3 protein, so each entry shows the most common genes and DNA. This sample is represented by more than 600,000 distinct CDR3 sequences; around 25% of them were singletons. The ten largest clones capture 9.4% of the sample. These data were also reused for a study on T cells of mothers and their children.

The sequencing sample was made of blood. These receptors were obtained from a boy aged 5-17 years in good health.

V usage is TRBV9 and J usage is TRBJ2-5, with 8 nucleotides matching TRBD2. Germline assignment: CDR1 SGDLS and CDR2 YYNGEE. The trim removed 0 bases at V and 5 bases at J, leaving 6 bases unmatched. CDR3 length equals 15 residues. In DNA form, the CDR3 reads TGTGCCAGCAGCGTAGCGGGGGGGCGTGAGGAGACCCAGTACTTC. It yields the protein CASSVAGGREETQYF. The full variable domain, completed using reference TRBV9 and TRBJ2-5, is DSGVTQTPKHLITATGQRVTLRCSPRSGDLSVYWYQQSLDQGLQFLIQYYNGEERAKGNILERFSAQQFPDLHSELNLSSLELGDSALYFCASSVAGGREETQYFGPGTRLLVL.

Of note for this clonotype: A junction end diverges from the germline sequence, so it may reflect a read error. This rearrangement joins TRBV2 to TRBJ1-1; a weak D match, TRBD1 (5 bases). From germline, CDR1 is SNHLY and CDR2 FYNNEI. The CDR3 has 17 amino acids. CDR3 in DNA: TGTGCCAGCAGTGAACTTCCCATGGGACCGAGGAACGCTGAAGCTTTCTTT. It yields the protein CASSELPMGPRNAEAFF.